This T cell receptor beta chain was found in a study of T cell changes during pregnancy in multiple sclerosis. Germline CDR1 and CDR2: SNHLY and FYNNEI. Trimming removed 7 bases at V and 4 bases at J, with 19 bases between. The CDR3 runs to 15 residues. Method: immunoSEQ multiplex PCR; TCRdb's copy keeps in-frame clones and lacks some. The repertoire holds around 100,000 clones, with about 93% as singletons. The sample in question was peripheral blood, obtained in the third trimester of pregnancy. The chain recombines TRBV2 with TRBJ1-1; D is perhaps TRBD1 (5 bases). The origin of this receptor is a female donor with multiple sclerosis, enrolled in a pregnancy study. The CDR3 loop reads CASTVSRGFFTEAFF. The CDR3 DNA sequence: TGTGCCAGCACAGTAAGTAGGGGCTTCTTCACTGAAGCTTTCTTT.